This T cell receptor (beta chain) was documented in a study of T-cell memory formation after mild COVID-19 (dated by TCRdb to about 2021). In terms of the full investigation: Most TCR sequence clusters were specific to one of the two donors. The cohort was made up of two young adult volunteers, one female and one male, who were previously healthy. T-cell clones expanding and contracting after mild COVID-19 in two donors were tracked by longitudinal TCRalpha and TCRbeta repertoire sequencing. What the research found in general, with its limitations: Contracting CD4+ clones were located mainly in the CM and EM memory subsets, whereas CD8+ clones were found to be enriched in EMRA. Whether the second-wave clones peaking on day 37 were SARS-CoV-2 specific was not confirmed. Only two mild cases were covered by the study, and larger cohorts that include severe cases with pre-infection samples were considered necessary. From day 15 to 85, contracting clones showed balanced CD4/CD8 phenotypes, whereas a second wave of clones that expanded from day 15 to 37 leaned towards CD4+. Some responding clones were detected in pre-infection memory, which suggested that pre-existing cross-reactive memory T cells had joined the SARS-CoV-2 response.

The reads were generated on an Illumina NovaSeq 6000. TCRalpha and TCRbeta cDNA libraries were constructed by 5'RACE with constant-segment primers, with sample barcodes and unique molecular identifiers being introduced. Trizol reagent was used to extract RNA from every sample. Amplification of the libraries took two PCR steps, and the second step added a second sample barcode plus Illumina TruSeq adapters. Sequencing of libraries was performed on an Illumina NovaSeq with 2 x 150 bp paired-end reads. As for the authors' bioinformatics: The reads were demultiplexed and collapsed into UMI-guided consensus sequences using migec v1.2.7. Using mixcr v2.1.11, UMI consensuses were aligned to TRA and TRB V and J templates and then assembled into clonotypes. Expanded or contracted clonotypes were those called significant by both edgeR and NoisET, with noise models trained on biological replicates. For edgeR calls, the thresholds were a false discovery rate-adjusted p below 0.01 and a log2 fold-change of 1. PCA with hierarchical clustering of max-normalized trajectories of the 1000 most abundant clonotypes was used as exploratory dynamics analysis. Each responding clone was given a CD4 or CD8 phenotype based on the CD4+ and CD8+ repertoires, which had been sequenced separately. TCRdb cleaned the public reads at Q25 with fastp, built clones with MiXCR and kept in-frame beta chains. Rows merge per CDR3 protein into single entries with the most common DNA and genes. None of the V and J calls come from the authors' own analysis; TCRdb made them. The sample profile shows around 470,000 distinct CDR3 sequences; roughly 20% of them were found once. The ten top clones hold 7.5% to 9.5% of the sample.

Taken from the germline V gene, the CDR1 and CDR2 loops are SGHRS and YFSETQ. CDR3 length: 14 amino acids, cysteine to phenylalanine. Only CDR3 DNA is held: 42 bases, read in frame from base 1. Clipping removes 5 bases from V and 4 bases from J, with 5 as the unmatched junction base count. PBMCs were isolated by Ficoll-Paque density gradient centrifugation. As to this clonotype: Its antigen is still unknown. No base-level quality is on record; no much larger clone is a single base apart.

This sequence was found in an adult woman who had mild COVID-19 (a few samples of this study predate the infection). The sample titles of this study are shuffled in the database, so cell type and time point are left out; the donor was told from shared clones. The V gene is TRBV5-1 and the J gene is TRBJ2-2, with 7 central nucleotides matching TRBD1. Sample: PBMCs or a T cell subset sorted from them (not recorded which). The nucleotide sequence reads TGCGCCAGCAGACAGGGGTCCCCCACCGGGGAGCTGTTTTTT. It encodes CASRQGSPTGELFF. Where the CDR3 stops, the reference TRBV5-1 and TRBJ2-2 genes take over; the full variable domain is KAGVTQTPRYLIKTRGQQVTLSCSPISGHRSVSWYQQTPGQGLQFLFEYFSETQRNKGNFPGRFSGRQFSNSRSEMNVSTLELGDSALYLCASRQGSPTGELFFGEGSRLTVL.